The next 20 T cell receptor beta chains were all read from a single sample in a study of naive and memory T cell subsets. Both TRBC1 and TRBC2 were covered by a beta constant-region primer of two equimolar oligonucleotides. Ligated cDNA was amplified by four rounds of PCR with nested alpha and beta constant-region primers and SP2. MiXCR, run by TCRdb on the UMI-ligation and nested PCR reads, gives a single entry per CDR3 protein. The data hold 120,000 to 150,000 distinct CDR3 sequences, with 22% observed a single time. Study findings and constraints: A few larger clonotypes appeared in naive repertoires, especially CD8, possibly memory cells re-expressing CD45RA.

Antigens of these TCRs are unknown. The specimen sequenced was naive CD4+ T cells from blood. The origin of the receptors is a human donor in good health.

This clonotype has just a few counts. The chain is built from TRBV28 and TRBJ2-3; D is undetermined. This CDR3 comprises 14 residues. From germline, CDR1 is MDHEN and CDR2 SYDVKM. Trimming removed 6 bases at V and 5 bases at J, with 15 bases between. The CDR3 DNA follows: TGTGCCAGCAGGACTCTCCCCGGTGTAGATACGCAGTATTTT. It specifies CASRTLPGVDTQYF.

The chain links TRBV7-2 to TRBJ1-1; 8 bases are shared with TRBD1. Germline CDR1 reads SGHTA; CDR2 reads FQGNSA. J was trimmed by 1 base and V by 1 base; bases with no gene match: 5. The CDR3 extends over 16 amino acids. CDR3 bases: TGTGCCAGCAGCTTAGGGGACAGGATTCAGAACACTGAAGCTTTCTTT. Translating it yields CASSLGDRIQNTEAFF.

This chain uses TRBV6-2 or TRBV6-3 with TRBJ1-2; D gene ambiguous. Trimming shortened V by 2 bases and J by 4 bases, and 8 bases separated the two germline ends. The CDR3 consists of 13 residues. Germline V CDR1 and CDR2: MNHEY, SVGEGT. The CDR3 DNA follows: TGTGCCAGCAGTTACAACGGGTTCTATGGCTACACCTTC. Translation gives CASSYNGFYGYTF.

This chain links TRBV24-1 with TRBJ2-7, with D perhaps matching TRBD1 (5 bases). V gave up 5 bases and J gave up 0 bases, with 7 bases separating them. CDR3 size: 13 residues. Germline CDR1 and CDR2: KGHDR and SFDVKD. CDR3 DNA sequence: TGTGCCACCAGTGGGGGCGGCTCCTACGAGCAGTACTTC. The encoded protein is CATSGGGSYEQYF.

V is TRBV6-5 and J is TRBJ1-5; D may be TRBD1 (5 bases). The CDR3 loop spans 14 amino acids. The germline V gene encodes CDR1 MNHEY and CDR2 SVGAGI. The V gene lost 2 bases and the J gene lost 7 bases, with 12 bases spanning the gap. The CDR3 reads CASSYSGGGQPQHF. The CDR3 DNA sequence: TGTGCCAGCAGTTACAGTGGGGGAGGGCAGCCCCAGCATTTT.

This clonotype was found a few times. V and J are TRBV29-1 and TRBJ2-5; 7 bases are shared with TRBD2. This CDR3 comprises 13 residues. Germline V gene sequence: CDR1 SQVTM, CDR2 ANQGSEA. The V gene end was trimmed by 2 bases and the J gene end by 4 bases; junction bases not matched to a gene: 4. The CDR3 nucleotides read TGCAGCGTTGAAAGGACTAGTGGAGAGACCCAGTACTTC. It is translated as CSVERTSGETQYF.

CDR3 in DNA: TGTGCCAGCAGTCCTAGCGGGAGTGGGGATACGCAGTATTTT. Translation: CASSPSGSGDTQYF. The chain recombines TRBV7-2 with TRBJ2-3, with 10 positions matching TRBD2. CDR1 is SGHTA and CDR2 is FQGNSA in the germline V gene. V lost 6 bases, J lost 6 bases, and 6 bases stayed unmatched. The CDR3 is 14 residues long.

Only a few counts were recorded for this clonotype. V is TRBV20-1 and J is TRBJ2-1, with 7 bases lining up with TRBD2. Germline values: CDR1 DFQATT, CDR2 SNEGSKA (reference sequence). The junction had 11 bases not matched to a gene; V was cut back by 6 bases and J by 6 bases. The CDR3 extends over 14 amino acids. The CDR3 is CSARGSPLFNEQFF. In nucleotides, the CDR3 is TGCAGTGCGCGCGGGAGCCCTTTGTTCAATGAGCAGTTCTTC.

The chain links TRBV7-2 to TRBJ2-5, with TRBD2 matching over 9 bases. This CDR3 has 14 amino acids. Germline CDR1 reads SGHTA; CDR2 reads FQGNSA. V was clipped by 1 base and J by 5 bases; unmatched bases: 2. For the CDR3, the DNA is TGTGCCAGCAGCTTAGGGACTAGCGTTGAGACCCAGTACTTC. This gives the protein CASSLGTSVETQYF.

The chain couples TRBV19 to TRBJ1-1; TRBD1 matches at 8 bases. The CDR3 is made up of 15 amino acids. With V trimmed by 6 bases and J by 3 bases, 9 bases remained unmatched. Germline V gene sequence: CDR1 LNHDA, CDR2 SQIVND (reference sequence). The CDR3 DNA sequence: TGTGCCAGTAGCGAGACAGGGGCGGGGTACACTGAAGCTTTCTTT. Encoded protein: CASSETGAGYTEAFF. The entire variable domain, with the rest obtained from reference TRBV19 and TRBJ1-1, is as follows: DGGITQSPKYLFRKEGQNVTLSCEQNLNHDAMYWYRQDPGQGLRLIYYSQIVNDFQKGDIAEGYSVSREKKESFPLTVTSAQKNPTAFYLCASSETGAGYTEAFFGQGTRLTVV.

This clonotype was observed a few times. The V gene is TRBV29-1, the J gene TRBJ1-1; D uncertain. This CDR3 is 10 amino acids long. Germline CDR1 is SQVTM and CDR2 is ANQGSEA. CDR3 protein: CRAGAVEAFF. Here the CDR3 DNA reads TGCAGGGCAGGCGCCGTGGAAGCTTTCTTT.

This sequence joins TRBV6-5 and TRBJ2-2; D unclear. Trimming shortened V by 0 bases and J by 0 bases, and 11 bases separated the two germline ends. The CDR3 consists of 17 residues. CDR1 and CDR2 from the germline V gene are MNHEY and SVGAGI. The CDR3 DNA reads as TGTGCCAGCAGTTACTCGAGGCGGTCAGCGAACACCGGGGAGCTGTTTTTT. It yields the protein CASSYSRRSANTGELFF.

The chain links TRBV20-1 to TRBJ1-2; 9 positions match TRBD1. The CDR3 has 15 residues. V shed 5 bases and J 6 bases; nucleotides not matched to a gene: 13. The germline gives CDR1 DFQATT, CDR2 SNEGSKA (reference sequence). The chain's CDR3 is CSAATSGTGSDGYTF. The CDR3 DNA follows: TGCAGTGCTGCAACCTCCGGGACAGGGAGTGATGGCTACACCTTC.

This clonotype came up a few times. DNA for the CDR3: TGCAGCGTTTCGGCTCAAGAGACCCAGTACTTC. Translating it yields CSVSAQETQYF. The chain uses TRBV29-1 and TRBJ2-5; D gene ambiguous. The CDR3 covers 11 residues. Germline CDR1 SQVTM, CDR2 ANQGSEA. V lost 5 bases and J 2 bases, leaving 6 bases between the germline ends.

This clonotype was observed a handful of times. The V call is TRBV6-5, the J call TRBJ1-1; no clear D gene. Germline lookup yields CDR1 MNHEY and CDR2 SVGAGI. This CDR3 region has 13 residues. V was clipped by 1 base and J by 1 base, with 4 bases between them. The CDR3 bases are TGTGCCAGCAGTTACTTTGGGAACACTGAAGCTTTCTTT. It translates to CASSYFGNTEAFF.

The chain carries TRBV6-5 and TRBJ2-7, with 7 bases fitting TRBD2. Germline CDR1 and CDR2: MNHEY and SVGAGI. The CDR3 totals 13 residues. J was trimmed by 9 bases and V by 0 bases; bases with no gene match: 5. The CDR3 coding sequence is TGTGCCAGCAGTTACTCCCGGGGGGAAAGGCAGTACTTC. Protein sequence: CASSYSRGERQYF.

V is TRBV4-2 and J is TRBJ2-1, with 7 bases identical to TRBD1. CDR1 and CDR2 from the germline V gene are LGHNA and YNFKEQ. The CDR3 runs to 16 residues. V was pared by 5 bases and J by 1 base, with 8 bases of the junction left unmatched. The CDR3: CASSVRWDRSYNEQFF. The CDR3 nucleotides are TGTGCCAGCAGCGTCCGCTGGGACAGATCCTACAATGAGCAGTTCTTC.

This clonotype was counted between two and nine times. The V gene is TRBV28, the J gene TRBJ2-1; 9 positions agree with TRBD2. After removal of 6 bases from V and 2 bases from J, the junction contained 8 bases not matched to a gene. This CDR3 is built from 16 residues. CDR1 is MDHEN, CDR2 SYDVKM, per germline. CDR3 DNA: TGTGCCAGCAGCCCCTCACTAGCGGGTACCTACAATGAGCAGTTCTTC. The encoded protein is CASSPSLAGTYNEQFF.

The table lists this clonotype with a few counts. The chain links TRBV4-3 to TRBJ1-5, with D tentatively TRBD1 (6 bases). CDR1 and CDR2 from the germline V gene are LGHNA and YSLEER. Trimming removed 3 bases from V and 4 bases from J, with 10 bases in between. The CDR3 is made up of 14 amino acids. Here the CDR3 DNA reads TGCGCCAGCAGCCAGAATACAGGGAATCAGCCCCAGCATTTT. Residues: CASSQNTGNQPQHF.

The chain uses TRBV19 and TRBJ1-1, with TRBD1 as a possible D gene (6 bases). The CDR3 sequence is 14 residues long. V shed 4 bases and J shed 6 bases, with 15 bases lying between them. The germline CDR1 and CDR2 sequences are LNHDA and SQIVND (reference sequence). The CDR3 spells CASSTAGAGAEAFF. CDR3 bases: TGTGCCAGTAGTACTGCAGGGGCCGGGGCTGAAGCTTTCTTT.